The entry below describes one T cell receptor (beta chain). This sample is drawn from a study of blood T cell repertoires in COVID-19. About the study: Sources were T cells, B-cell-depleted T cells, or PBMCs; the material itself was cDNA or gDNA.

V lost 8 bases, J lost 4 bases, and 12 bases lay in between. This CDR3 has 14 amino acids. From germline, CDR1 is KGHSY and CDR2 FQNENV. TCRdb's copy holds only in-frame clones and misses some; the assay was immunoSEQ multiplex PCR. The sample includes 85,000 to 95,000 clones, about three quarters of them seen just once. The TCR comes from an elderly woman with acute or convalescent COVID-19. The sample was peripheral blood. The gene calls are TRBV16 and TRBJ1-6, with a possible D match to TRBD1 (5 bases). CDR3 nucleotides: TGTGCCAGCGCAGGGAAGGGTTATAATTCACCCCTCCACTTT. Translation gives CASAGKGYNSPLHF.